This T cell receptor beta chain was sequenced during a study of shared clonotypes between healthy human individuals. It was CD45RO-negative cells, positively selected for CCR7, that made up naive CD8 cells, with terminally differentiated effector memory CD45RA+ cells excluded. Study outcomes and limitations: As a rule, naive subsets had a larger estimated richness than memory subsets.

For this clone: Its antigen is as yet unknown.

At the deep level, the assay was run. The assay was immunoSEQ multiplex PCR, and TCRdb's table has in-frame clones only and misses some. The profile shows roughly 2,000,000 clones, less than 95% of them singletons. Germline lookup yields CDR1 MGHDK and CDR2 SYGVNS. The CDR3 is made up of 14 amino acids. V was clipped by 5 bases and J by 7 bases, with 15 bases between them. The sequenced sample was naive CD8+ T cells sorted from blood. The receptor comes from a young man in good health. The J gene is TRBJ1-5, the V gene TRBV25-1; D might be TRBD1 (6 bases). In DNA, the CDR3 is TGTGCCAGCAGTCCCGGTTTCGGGGGCCAGCCCCAGCATTTT. Translation gives CASSPGFGGQPQHF.